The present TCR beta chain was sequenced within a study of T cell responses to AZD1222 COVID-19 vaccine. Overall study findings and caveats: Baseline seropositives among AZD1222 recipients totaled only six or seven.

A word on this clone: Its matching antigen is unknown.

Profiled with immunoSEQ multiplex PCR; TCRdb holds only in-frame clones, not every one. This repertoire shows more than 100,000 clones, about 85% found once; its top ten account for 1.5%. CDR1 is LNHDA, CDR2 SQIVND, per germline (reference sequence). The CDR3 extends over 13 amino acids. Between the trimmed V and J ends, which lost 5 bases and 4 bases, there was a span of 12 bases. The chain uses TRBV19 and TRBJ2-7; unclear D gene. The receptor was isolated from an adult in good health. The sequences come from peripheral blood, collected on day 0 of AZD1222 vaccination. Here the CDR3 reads CASSFGSRYEQYF. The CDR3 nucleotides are TGTGCCAGTAGTTTCGGGTCACGGTACGAGCAGTACTTC. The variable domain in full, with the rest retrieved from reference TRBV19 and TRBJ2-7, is DGGITQSPKYLFRKEGQNVTLSCEQNLNHDAMYWYRQDPGQGLRLIYYSQIVNDFQKGDIAEGYSVSREKKESFPLTVTSAQKNPTAFYLCASSFGSRYEQYFGPGTRLTVT.